Here is one T cell receptor (beta chain) with its context. It lacks a known antigen. Base qualities are not provided; no much larger clone lies one nucleotide away. Ficoll-Paque density gradient centrifugation was used to isolate PBMCs. The V and J ends are trimmed by 7 bases and 1 base, leaving 4 bases between them. The CDR3, from cysteine to phenylalanine, totals 12 residues. The sequence is cut down to CDR3 DNA, 36 bases in frame from base 1. According to the germline V gene (reference sequence), CDR1 reads MNHNY and CDR2 reads SVGAGI. The data were produced on an Illumina NovaSeq 6000. TCRalpha and TCRbeta cDNA libraries were constructed by 5'RACE with constant-segment primers, with sample barcodes and unique molecular identifiers being introduced. RNA was extracted from every sample with Trizol reagent. The libraries were amplified in two PCR steps, and the second step added a second sample barcode and Illumina TruSeq adapters. Libraries were sequenced on an Illumina NovaSeq with 2 x 150 bp paired-end reads. For the original study's pipeline: Demultiplexing of reads and collapsing into UMI-guided consensus sequences were performed with migec v1.2.7. With mixcr v2.1.11, UMI consensuses were aligned to TRA and TRB V and J templates and assembled into clonotypes. A clonotype was counted as expanded or contracted only when both edgeR and NoisET called the clonotype significant, with the noise models trained on biological replicates. For edgeR calls, the thresholds were a false discovery rate-adjusted p below 0.01 and a log2 fold-change of 1. PCA with hierarchical clustering of max-normalized trajectories of the 1000 most abundant clonotypes was used as exploratory dynamics analysis. Each responding clone was given a CD4 or CD8 phenotype based on the CD4+ and CD8+ repertoires, which had been sequenced separately. TCRdb's own reprocessing of the public reads used fastp at Q25 and MiXCR and kept productive beta chains. Identical CDR3 protein sequences are pooled into one entry, listed with their most common genes and DNA. The V and J calls follow TCRdb's processing rather than the paper's. The sample contains over 450,000 distinct CDR3 sequences, about a fifth of them found a single time. 9.5% to 15% of the sample is held by the ten biggest clonotypes.

The sample comes from a study of T-cell memory formation after mild COVID-19 (dated by TCRdb to the early 2020s). Looking at the study overall: TCR sequence clusters from the two donors were found to be largely donor specific. In a couple of donors, T-cell clones that expanded and contracted after mild COVID-19 were followed by sequencing TCRalpha and TCRbeta repertoires longitudinally. Two young, previously healthy adult volunteers made up the cohort, one male and one female. Results and caveats for the whole study, not just this receptor: Contracting CD4+ clones were found mainly in CM and EM memory subsets, while CD8+ clones were enriched in EMRA. Clones contracting from day 15 to 85 had balanced CD4/CD8 phenotypes, while a second wave expanding from day 15 to 37 was biased towards CD4+. Some responding clones were detected in pre-infection memory, which suggested that pre-existing cross-reactive memory T cells had joined the SARS-CoV-2 response. SARS-CoV-2 specificity was not confirmed for the second-wave clones peaking on day 37. The study covered only a couple of mild cases, and larger cohorts including severe cases with pre-infection samples were considered necessary.

The receptor was derived from an adult woman who had mild COVID-19 (a few samples of this study predate the infection). The sample titles of this study are shuffled in the database, so cell type and time point are left out; the donor was told from shared clones. Rearrangement joined TRBV6-6 to TRBJ2-2, with the D segment identity uncertain. The source material was PBMCs or a T cell subset sorted from them (not recorded which). The DNA is TGTGCCAGCACCCGGAACACCGGGGAGCTGTTTTTT. Translated, it reads CASTRNTGELFF.